This T cell receptor (beta chain) was sequenced for a study of response to subunit inactivated influenza vaccine. Overall study findings and caveats: Each seasonal influenza vaccination recruits few new T cells, the authors suggested.

V was cut by 7 bases and J by 2 bases, with 14 bases left in between. Germline lookup yields CDR1 LNHNV and CDR2 YYDKDF (reference sequence). The CDR3 contains 14 residues. Note on this clonotype: Antigen specificity is unknown.

TCRdb reprocessed the RT-PCR reads with MiXCR, giving one entry per CDR3 protein. This sample has 290,000 or so distinct CDR3 sequences, with roughly 22% found just once. The genes are TRBV15 and TRBJ2-5; D may be TRBD1 (6 bases). The sequence was collected from a man aged 45 to 75 who received an inactivated influenza vaccine. Specimen: PBMCs from blood, collected 21 months after vaccination. The CDR3 loop is CATTRQDAQETQYF. CDR3 DNA sequence: TGTGCCACCACCCGACAGGATGCTCAAGAGACCCAGTACTTC. Full variable domain (missing parts from reference TRBV15 and TRBJ2-5): DAMVIQNPRYQVTQFGKPVTLSCSQTLNHNVMYWYQQKSSQAPKLLFHYYDKDFNNEADTPDNFQSRRPNTSFCFLDIRSPGLGDTAMYLCATTRQDAQETQYFGPGTRLLVL.